The rows below give T cell receptor beta chains drawn from one sample of a study of blood T cells in healthy people across ages. TCRdb reanalysed the 5' RACE reads using MiXCR and keeps one entry per CDR3 protein. The data hold approximately 900,000 distinct CDR3 sequences, with 45% to 50% observed a single time. Sequencing used blood. The receptors shown here come from a young man in good health. The CDR3 runs from the conserved cysteine through the conserved F or W. The D gene is left open where the match is weak. Clone size is shown for a subset of rows, as once, few, many or a class of expanded clone.

>-|-|TRBV5-1|TRBJ1-1
CASSPQVGLNTEAFF
TGCGCCAGCAGCCCCCAGGTAGGGTTGAACACTGAAGCTTTCTTT
>-|TRBD1|TRBV6-2/TRBV6-3|TRBJ1-5
CASSLRTGGANQPQHF
TGTGCCAGCAGTTTGAGGACAGGGGGTGCCAATCAGCCCCAGCATTTT
>-|-|TRBV6-2/TRBV6-3|TRBJ2-3
CASSYAARRDTDTQYF
TGTGCCAGCAGTTACGCGGCTAGAAGAGACACAGATACGCAGTATTTT
>-|-|TRBV27|TRBJ2-3
CASRGLDTDTQYF
TGTGCCAGCCGTGGGCTAGACACAGATACGCAGTATTTT
>-|-|TRBV3-1|TRBJ1-6
CASSQPNSPLHF
TGTGCCAGCAGCCAACCAAATTCACCCCTCCACTTT
>few|TRBD1|TRBV7-2|TRBJ1-2
CASSSDRVRGYTF
TGTGCCAGCAGCTCGGACAGGGTCAGGGGCTACACCTTC
>few|-|TRBV4-3|TRBJ1-2
CASSQEWEGSNTF
TGCGCCAGCAGCCAAGAATGGGAGGGTTCAAACACCTTC
>few|TRBD1|TRBV6-5|TRBJ1-1
CASSYSGTGNTEAFF
TGTGCCAGCAGTTACTCCGGGACAGGGAACACTGAAGCTTTCTTT
>-|TRBD1|TRBV27|TRBJ1-1
CAIQERGGASTEAFF
TGTGCCATCCAGGAACGAGGGGGCGCGAGCACTGAAGCTTTCTTT
>few|-|TRBV7-9|TRBJ2-7
CASSRNGPYEQYF
TGTGCCAGCAGTCGCAACGGGCCCTACGAGCAGTACTTC
>many|TRBD1|TRBV12-3/TRBV12-4|TRBJ2-7
CASSYGQGGEQYF
TGTGCCAGCAGTTACGGACAGGGGGGGGAGCAGTACTTC
>-|-|TRBV6-1|TRBJ2-1
CASRHTALRREEIYNEQFF
TGTGCCAGCAGACACACTGCACTGCGGAGGGAGGAAATCTACAATGAGCAGTTCTTC
>-|TRBD2|TRBV2|TRBJ2-5
CASSEALRVERGTRGQETQYF
TGTGCCAGCAGTGAAGCGCTTCGGGTGGAGCGGGGGACAAGAGGCCAAGAGACCCAGTACTTC
>few|TRBD1|TRBV6-2/TRBV6-3|TRBJ1-4
CASSDPPGTGRMANEKLFF
TGTGCCAGCAGCGACCCACCGGGGACAGGGCGGATGGCTAATGAAAAACTGTTTTTT
>-|TRBD1|TRBV27|TRBJ2-7
CASSPVGQGEYEQYF
TGTGCCAGCAGCCCCGTGGGACAGGGGGAATACGAGCAGTACTTC
>-|-|TRBV28|TRBJ1-2
CASSSSYYGYTF
TGTGCCAGCAGTTCCAGTTACTATGGCTACACCTTC
>-|TRBD1|TRBV11-1|TRBJ2-7
CASSPRDRDPSEQYF
TGTGCCAGCAGCCCGAGGGACAGGGACCCCTCTGAGCAGTACTTC
>-|-|TRBV5-1|TRBJ2-3
CASSGGSQGADTQYF
TGCGCCAGCAGCGGGGGGTCTCAAGGCGCAGATACGCAGTATTTT
>few|-|TRBV5-6|TRBJ2-7
CASSADRGNEQYF
TGTGCCAGCAGCGCTGATAGGGGGAATGAGCAGTACTTC
>-|TRBD1|TRBV5-1|TRBJ2-7
CASSLTGQGTLEQYF
TGCGCCAGCAGCCTAACGGGACAGGGGACTCTCGAGCAGTACTTC
>-|-|TRBV7-2|TRBJ1-6
CASSLSGNFDNSPLHF
TGTGCCAGCAGCTTAAGCGGGAATTTTGATAATTCACCCCTCCACTTT
>-|TRBD1|TRBV7-2|TRBJ1-2
CASSPPGQGNKDYGYTF
TGTGCCAGCAGCCCGCCGGGACAGGGAAATAAAGACTATGGCTACACCTTC
>few|-|TRBV20-1|TRBJ2-3
CSARDPSRTDTQYF
TGCAGTGCTAGAGATCCGAGCCGCACAGATACGCAGTATTTT
>-|-|TRBV5-5|TRBJ2-3
CASKFLGGIRTDTQYF
TGTGCCAGCAAATTCTTAGGAGGGATCCGGACAGATACGCAGTATTTT
>-|-|TRBV5-1|TRBJ2-2
CASSLTSPNTGELFF
TGCGCCAGCAGCCTAACTAGCCCGAACACCGGGGAGCTGTTTTTT
>once|-|TRBV20-1|TRBJ1-5
CSAGGIHSNQPQHF
TGCAGTGCTGGGGGAATTCATAGCAATCAGCCCCAGCATTTT
>-|-|TRBV21-1|TRBJ1-5
CASSRFGRQPQHF
TGTGCCAGCAGCCGATTCGGGCGGCAGCCCCAGCATTTT
>-|-|TRBV5-4|TRBJ2-1
CASSLVIGGVAEQFF
TGTGCCAGCAGCTTGGTAATCGGCGGGGTCGCTGAGCAGTTCTTC
>-|-|TRBV29-1|TRBJ1-2
CSVRGEGRGREHGYTF
TGCAGCGTACGCGGGGAGGGGCGCGGTCGCGAGCATGGCTACACCTTC